The T cell receptor beta chain described here comes from a study of STAT5B mutations in CD4+ large granular lymphocyte leukemia. Whole-study findings and limits: No patients shared main leukemic clonotypes, though 25% to 30% appeared at low frequency elsewhere. 8/27 top patient clones versus 2/35 control clones were TRBV06-family.

Of note for this clone: Its target is unknown.

The survey-level immunoSEQ assay was used. Assay used: immunoSEQ multiplex PCR; TCRdb lists only in-frame clones, some missing. Of about 40,000 clones in the sample, around 85% were seen once. The CDR3 totals 22 residues. Per the germline V gene, CDR1 is PRHDT and CDR2 is FYEKMQ (reference sequence). V shed 3 bases and J 4 bases; nucleotides not matched to a gene: 25. This chain joins TRBV13 and TRBJ1-3; 9 bases align to TRBD1. The sequence was collected from a human donor in good health. The source material was CD4+ T cells from blood buffy coats. CDR3 in amino acids: CASSLDRGFRDRGHGRGNTIYF. CDR3 nucleotides: TGTGCCAGCAGCTTGGACAGGGGTTTCCGGGATAGGGGACATGGAAGAGGAAACACCATATATTTT.